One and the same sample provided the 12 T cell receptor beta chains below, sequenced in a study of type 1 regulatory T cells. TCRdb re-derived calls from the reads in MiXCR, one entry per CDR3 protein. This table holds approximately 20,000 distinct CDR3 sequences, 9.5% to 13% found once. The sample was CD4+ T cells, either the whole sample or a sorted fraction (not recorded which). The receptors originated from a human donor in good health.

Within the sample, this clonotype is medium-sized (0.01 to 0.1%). CDR3 loop: CASRETPKETQYF. As DNA, the CDR3 is TGCGCCAGCCGAGAAACCCCTAAAGAGACCCAGTACTTC. The rearrangement joins TRBV5-1 to TRBJ2-5, with D unresolved. The CDR3 is 13 residues long. Trimming pared 7 bases from V and 3 bases from J, leaving 13 bases between. Per germline, CDR1 SGHRS and CDR2 YFSETQ.

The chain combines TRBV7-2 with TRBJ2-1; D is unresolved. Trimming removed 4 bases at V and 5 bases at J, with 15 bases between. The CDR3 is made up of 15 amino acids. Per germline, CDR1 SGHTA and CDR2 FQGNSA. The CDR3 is CASSSYGVPHNEQFF. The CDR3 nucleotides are TGTGCCAGCAGCTCCTACGGCGTTCCTCACAATGAGCAGTTCTTC.

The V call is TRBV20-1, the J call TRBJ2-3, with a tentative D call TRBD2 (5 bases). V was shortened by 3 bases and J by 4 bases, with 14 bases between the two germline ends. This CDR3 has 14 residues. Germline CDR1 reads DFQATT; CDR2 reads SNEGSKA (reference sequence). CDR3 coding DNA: TGCAGTGCTAGTCCCGCGTTGAGGGCAGATACGCAGTATTTT. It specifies CSASPALRADTQYF.

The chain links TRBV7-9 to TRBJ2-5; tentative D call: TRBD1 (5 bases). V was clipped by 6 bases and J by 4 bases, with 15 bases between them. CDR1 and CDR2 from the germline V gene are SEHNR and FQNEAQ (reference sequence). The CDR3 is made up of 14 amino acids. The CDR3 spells CASSPLGRGETQYF. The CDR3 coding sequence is TGTGCCAGCAGTCCCCTGGGAAGGGGAGAGACCCAGTACTTC. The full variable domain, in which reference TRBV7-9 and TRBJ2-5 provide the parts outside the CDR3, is DTGVSQNPRHKITKRGQNVTFRCDPISEHNRLYWYRQTLGQGPEFLTYFQNEAQLEKSRLLSDRFSAERPKGSFSTLEIQRTEQGDSAMYLCASSPLGRGETQYFGPGTRLLVL.

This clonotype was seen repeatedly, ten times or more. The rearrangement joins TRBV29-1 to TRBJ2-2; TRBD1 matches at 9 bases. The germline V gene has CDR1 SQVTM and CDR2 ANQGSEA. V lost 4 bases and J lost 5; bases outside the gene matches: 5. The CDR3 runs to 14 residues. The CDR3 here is CSVVDRGDTGELFF. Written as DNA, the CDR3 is TGCAGCGTTGTGGACAGGGGTGATACCGGGGAGCTGTTTTTT.

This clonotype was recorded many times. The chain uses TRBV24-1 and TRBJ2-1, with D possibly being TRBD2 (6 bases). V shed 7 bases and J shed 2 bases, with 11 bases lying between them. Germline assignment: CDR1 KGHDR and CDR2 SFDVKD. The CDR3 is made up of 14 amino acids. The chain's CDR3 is CATSRRGAYNEQFF. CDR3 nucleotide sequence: TGTGCCACCAGCCGGAGGGGAGCCTACAATGAGCAGTTCTTC.

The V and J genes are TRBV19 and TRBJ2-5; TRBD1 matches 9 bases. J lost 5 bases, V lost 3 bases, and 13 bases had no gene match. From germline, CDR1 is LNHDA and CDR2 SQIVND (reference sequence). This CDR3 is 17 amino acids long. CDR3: CASSITPMGQGGETQYF. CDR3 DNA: TGTGCCAGTAGTATTACCCCGATGGGACAGGGCGGGGAGACCCAGTACTTC.

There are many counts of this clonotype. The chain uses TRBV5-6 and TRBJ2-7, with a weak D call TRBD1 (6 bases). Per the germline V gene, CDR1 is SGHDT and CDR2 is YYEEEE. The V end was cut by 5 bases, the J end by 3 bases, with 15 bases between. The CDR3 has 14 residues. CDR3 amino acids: CASRVVDSLYEQYF. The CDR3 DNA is TGTGCCAGCAGAGTCGTGGACAGCCTCTACGAGCAGTACTTC.

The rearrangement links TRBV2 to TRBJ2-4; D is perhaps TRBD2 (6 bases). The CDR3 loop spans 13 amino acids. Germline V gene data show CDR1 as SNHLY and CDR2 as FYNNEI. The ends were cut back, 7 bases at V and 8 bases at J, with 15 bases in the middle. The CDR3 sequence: CASIQTPGDIQYF. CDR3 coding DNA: TGTGCCAGCATTCAGACTCCGGGAGACATTCAGTACTTC.

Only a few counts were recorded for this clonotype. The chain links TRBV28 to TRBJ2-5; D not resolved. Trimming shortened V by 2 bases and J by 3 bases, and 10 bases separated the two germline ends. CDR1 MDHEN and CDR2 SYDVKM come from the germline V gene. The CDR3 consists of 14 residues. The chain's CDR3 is CASSLVTQEETQYF. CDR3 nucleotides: TGTGCCAGCAGTTTAGTAACCCAGGAAGAGACCCAGTACTTC. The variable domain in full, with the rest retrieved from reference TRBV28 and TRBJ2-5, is DVKVTQSSRYLVKRTGEKVFLECVQDMDHENMFWYRQDPGLGLRLIYFSYDVKMKEKGDIPEGYSVSREKKERFSLILESASTNQTSMYLCASSLVTQEETQYFGPGTRLLVL.

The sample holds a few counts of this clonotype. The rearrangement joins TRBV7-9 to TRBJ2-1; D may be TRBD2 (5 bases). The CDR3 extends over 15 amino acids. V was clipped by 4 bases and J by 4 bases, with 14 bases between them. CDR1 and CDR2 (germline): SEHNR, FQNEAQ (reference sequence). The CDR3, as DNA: TGTGCCAGCAGCTCATTCCGGGGAGAGTACAATGAGCAGTTCTTC. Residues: CASSSFRGEYNEQFF.

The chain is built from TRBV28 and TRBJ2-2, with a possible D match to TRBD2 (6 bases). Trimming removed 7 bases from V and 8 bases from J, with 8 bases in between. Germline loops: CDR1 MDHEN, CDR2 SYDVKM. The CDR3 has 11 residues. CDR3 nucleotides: TGTGCCAGCAACGGGGGTGGGGAGCTGTTTTTT. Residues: CASNGGGELFF.